This TCR beta chain was sequenced for a study of metastatic and nonmetastatic thyroid tumors. Overall study: Repertoires from malignant and benign thyroid patients were compared across blood and tumor or nodule tissue.

TCRdb recomputed clones from the PCR reads via MiXCR. The data contain about 19,000 clones, just over 25% of them singletons. This clone was seen only a few times. The V gene end was trimmed by 3 bases and the J gene end by 6 bases; junction bases not matched to a gene: 7. CDR3 size: 15 residues. Germline CDR1 LNHDA, CDR2 SQIVND (reference sequence). No patient had received any treatment before thyroid surgery. The chain is built from TRBV19 and TRBJ1-5; TRBD1 matches at 8 bases. The specimen sequenced was blood. The sequence derives from a male donor with papillary thyroid cancer or a benign thyroid nodule (not recorded which). Some clones in this sample may be carry-over from other donors' samples. The CDR3 nucleotides are TGTGCCAGTAGTATCGGTCGACAGGGGATTCAGCCCCAGCATTTT. It specifies CASSIGRQGIQPQHF.